The rows below give T cell receptor beta chains drawn from one sample of a study of T cells expressing NK-cell markers. TCRdb reanalyzed the 5' RACE reads and collapses them to one entry per CDR3 protein, without DNA. The listing records roughly 110,000 distinct CDR3 sequences. The specimen sequenced was blood T cells: a sorted CD56 or NKG2C T cell subset, CD4+ or CD8+ T cells, or bulk PBMC T cells (not recorded which). These receptors were collected from a woman aged 18 to 75 in good health. Each CDR3 is given with its conserved first and last residue. The order of the fields is V gene, J gene, CDR3 protein.

>TRBV6-2/TRBV6-3|TRBJ2-7
CASSAGTGGVYEQYF
>TRBV29-1|TRBJ2-1
CSVEAVGTVTYNEQFF
>TRBV7-9|TRBJ2-7
CASSLPTSGTGDYEQYF
>TRBV4-3|TRBJ2-7
CASSPWVGSYEQYF
>TRBV29-1|TRBJ2-7
CSALLNRGSSSYEQYF
>TRBV9|TRBJ2-3
CASSVLGGPDTQYF
>TRBV7-8|TRBJ2-7
CASLDWTTYEQYF
>TRBV29-1|TRBJ1-3
CSASTSGNTIYF
>TRBV4-3|TRBJ2-1
CASSPRTSGGNEQFF
>TRBV4-1|TRBJ1-6
CASSQEPPGANSPLHF
>TRBV7-2|TRBJ2-2
CASSPPMTGELFF
>TRBV4-3|TRBJ1-6
CASSPRDRGYNSPLHF
>TRBV5-4|TRBJ2-3
CASSLVGTTDTQYF
>TRBV30|TRBJ2-1
CAWSVVIAGYNEQFF
>TRBV4-1|TRBJ2-1
CASSQAGTSYNEQFF
>TRBV12-3/TRBV12-4|TRBJ1-2
CASSRNGFYYGYTF
>TRBV15|TRBJ1-2
CATSLEVNYGYTF
>TRBV5-4|TRBJ2-5
CASSLGLGAERETQYF
>TRBV7-2|TRBJ1-1
CASSPIYLAQGGTEAFF
>TRBV6-2/TRBV6-3|TRBJ2-3
CASSSQREVDTQYF
>TRBV4-2|TRBJ2-3
CASRATSRSTDTQYF
>TRBV5-5|TRBJ2-4
CASSFLVPRNIQYF
>TRBV7-9|TRBJ1-4
CASSPKGGEKLFF
>TRBV19|TRBJ2-2
CASDPSGGVELFF